These 15 T cell receptor beta chains were sequenced from one sample in a study of cytomegalovirus exposure and HLA in healthy donors. Data came from immunoSEQ multiplex PCR; TCRdb stores just in-frame clones and leaves some out. The sample consists of over 150,000 clones, 86% of them appearing once. The sequenced material came from PBMCs. These receptors all stem from a human donor in good health.

This chain joins TRBV2 and TRBJ1-4; 9 nucleotides agree with TRBD1. The germline V gene encodes CDR1 SNHLY and CDR2 FYNNEI. The CDR3 has 15 amino acids. With 7 bases clipped from V and 4 bases from J, the junction kept 7 bases outside the gene matches. The CDR3 DNA is TGTGCCAGCAAGAACGGGACAGGGCTTAATGAAAAACTGTTTTTT. Protein product: CASKNGTGLNEKLFF. Drawing the rest from reference TRBV2 and TRBJ1-4, the complete variable domain is EPEVTQTPSHQVTQMGQEVILRCVPISNHLYFYWYRQILGQKVEFLVSFYNNEISEKSEIFDDQFSVERPDGSNFTLKIRSTKLEDSAMYFCASKNGTGLNEKLFFGSGTQLSVL.

V is TRBV14 and J is TRBJ2-7; 11 bases agree with TRBD2. CDR1 is SGHDN, CDR2 FVKESK, per germline. With V trimmed by 0 bases and J by 3 bases, 4 bases remained unmatched. The CDR3 has 16 amino acids. In DNA form, the CDR3 reads TGTGCCAGCAGCCAAGAGAGACTAGCGGGACTCTACGAGCAGTACTTC. Its protein is CASSQERLAGLYEQYF.

The rearrangement joins TRBV7-9 to TRBJ1-4; weak D call: TRBD1 (6 bases). The CDR3 runs 15 residues. CDR1 and CDR2 (germline): SEHNR, FQNEAQ (reference sequence). The V gene lost 5 bases and the J gene lost 3 bases, with 13 bases spanning the gap. The CDR3 loop reads CASSPADRPNEKLFF. The CDR3 DNA is TGTGCCAGCAGCCCCGCGGACAGACCTAATGAAAAACTGTTTTTT.

The chain links TRBV14 to TRBJ2-3; D ambiguous. The CDR3 is made up of 13 amino acids. V lost 5 bases and J 2 bases, leaving 8 bases between the germline ends. Germline V CDR1 and CDR2: SGHDN, FVKESK. CDR3: CASSFGYTDTQYF. CDR3 bases: TGTGCCAGCAGCTTCGGGTACACAGATACGCAGTATTTT.

The rearrangement links TRBV7-2 to TRBJ1-2, with TRBD1 as a possible D gene (5 bases). The germline CDR1 and CDR2 sequences are SGHTA and FQGNSA. The CDR3 has 13 residues. V dropped 5 bases and J dropped 4 bases, with 11 bases sitting between them. The CDR3 region has the DNA TGTGCCAGCAGCCGCGACAGTATCTATGGCTACACCTTC. This gives the protein CASSRDSIYGYTF.

The V call is TRBV27, the J call TRBJ1-4; 9 nucleotides agree with TRBD1. The CDR3 consists of 17 residues. The V and J ends lost 1 base and 8 bases, in that order; junction bases with no gene match: 11. The V gene's germline CDR1 is MNHEY and CDR2 SMNVEV (reference sequence). DNA of the CDR3: TGTGCCAGCAGTTTATTTGGCGGGACAGGGAGAAGCGAAAAACTGTTTTTT. Encoded protein: CASSLFGGTGRSEKLFF.

This rearrangement joins TRBV7-9 to TRBJ2-2, with D maybe TRBD2 (5 bases). Germline loops: CDR1 SEHNR, CDR2 FQNEAQ (reference sequence). The length of the CDR3 is 14 residues. Trimming removed 2 bases at V and 5 bases at J, with 9 bases between. CDR3 bases: TGTGCCAGCAGCTTAACAACGGGGACCGGGGAGCTGTTTTTT. It is translated as CASSLTTGTGELFF.

This chain links TRBV28 with TRBJ1-2; TRBD1 aligns across 7 bases. CDR1 MDHEN and CDR2 SYDVKM come from the germline V gene. The CDR3 is made up of 13 amino acids. Germline trimming cut 6 bases from V and 8 bases from J; bases unmatched to any gene: 9. The CDR3 loop is CASSMTGLGGYTF. CDR3 in DNA: TGTGCCAGCAGCATGACAGGGTTGGGAGGCTACACCTTC.

The gene calls are TRBV30 and TRBJ1-1, with 7 bases identical to TRBD1. This CDR3 contains 11 residues. Germline values: CDR1 GTSNPN, CDR2 SVGIG (reference sequence). Unmatched junction bases numbered 1, after V lost 2 bases and J lost 7 bases. As DNA, the CDR3 is TGTGCCTGGAGTCGGGACAGTGAAGCTTTCTTT. This encodes CAWSRDSEAFF.

In DNA, the CDR3 is TGTGCCAGCAGCAGAGGGGTCGGGGGTCAAGAGACCCAGTACTTC. It encodes CASSRGVGGQETQYF. This rearrangement joins TRBV11-3 to TRBJ2-5; D may be TRBD2 (6 bases). CDR1 SGHNT and CDR2 YENEEA come from the germline V gene. CDR3 length equals 15 residues. Trimming pared 5 bases from V and 2 bases from J, leaving 15 bases between.

J is TRBJ2-6 and V is TRBV6-5; D gene uncertain. The CDR3 has 14 residues. Trimming stripped 5 bases from V and 0 bases from J, with 5 bases between. Per germline, CDR1 MNHEY and CDR2 SVGAGI. CDR3 nucleotides: TGTGCCAGCAGTGGCATCTCTGGGGCCAACGTCCTGACTTTC. This codes for CASSGISGANVLTF.

This clone occurred once. V usage is TRBV18 and J usage is TRBJ2-2; the match to TRBD2 covers 11 bases. The CDR3 loop spans 17 amino acids. The V segment lost 3 bases and the J segment 6 bases; nucleotides outside the gene matches: 9. Germline V gives CDR1 KGHSH, CDR2 LQKENI. The CDR3 region is CASSPGLADYFPGELFF. DNA for the CDR3: TGTGCCAGCTCACCGGGACTAGCGGATTACTTTCCCGGGGAGCTGTTTTTT.

J is TRBJ1-1 and V is TRBV2; no reliable D call. The CDR3 contains 12 residues. Germline loops: CDR1 SNHLY, CDR2 FYNNEI. With 8 bases removed from V and 0 bases from J, the gap between germline ends came to 7 bases. The CDR3 reads CASGRLNTEAFF. The CDR3 DNA is TGTGCCAGCGGGAGATTGAACACTGAAGCTTTCTTT.

The J gene is TRBJ1-3, the V gene TRBV5-1; D is ambiguous. This CDR3 contains 16 residues. V was cut by 3 bases and J by 0 bases, with 13 bases left in between. Germline CDR1 is SGHRS and CDR2 is YFSETQ. CDR3 coding DNA: TGCGCCAGCAGCTCTTCCCCGGGATACTCTGGAAACACCATATATTTT. Translated, it gives CASSSSPGYSGNTIYF.

The genes are TRBV11-2 and TRBJ2-3, with 11 bases lining up with TRBD2. Looked up from germline, CDR1 is SGHAT and CDR2 is FQNNGV. The V gene end was trimmed by 1 base and the J gene end by 0 bases; junction bases not matched to a gene: 3. CDR3 size: 17 residues. The DNA of the CDR3 is TGTGCCAGCAGCTTAGTCCGACTAGCGGGGAGCACAGATACGCAGTATTTT. This sequence encodes CASSLVRLAGSTDTQYF.